Shown below are 20 T cell receptor beta chains from a single sample sequenced in a study of T cells after yellow fever vaccination. TCRdb redid the calling of the 5' RACE reads with MiXCR, one entry per CDR3 protein. The sample contains some 500,000 distinct CDR3 sequences, around an eighth of which appear only once. The material was PBMCs, obtained on the day of the yellow fever booster vaccination. All receptors come from a man aged 30-40 years who received the YFV17D yellow fever vaccine.

The chain combines TRBV29-1 with TRBJ2-7; possibly TRBD2 for D (5 bases). V lost 5 bases and J 6 bases, leaving 20 bases between the germline ends. The CDR3 is 14 amino acids. Germline V gene sequence: CDR1 SQVTM, CDR2 ANQGSEA. In DNA form, the CDR3 reads TGCAGCGTTTCCGGTGAGGGAGACACCCTCGAGCAGTACTTC. Encoded protein: CSVSGEGDTLEQYF.

This clonotype was seen a few times. This rearrangement joins TRBV6-6 to TRBJ2-5; no definite D call. The germline V gene encodes CDR1 MNHNY and CDR2 SVGAGI (reference sequence). This CDR3 spans 13 amino acids. Trimming stripped 5 bases from V and 5 bases from J, with 12 bases between. The CDR3 reads CASSTRGEETQYF. The CDR3 DNA sequence: TGTGCCAGCAGTACCAGAGGTGAGGAGACCCAGTACTTC.

The rearrangement links TRBV7-2 to TRBJ2-7, with TRBD2 matching 7 bases. V lost 5 bases and J lost 4; bases outside the gene matches: 14. Per the germline V gene, CDR1 is SGHTA and CDR2 is FQGNSA. This CDR3 region has 16 residues. CDR3 bases: TGTGCCAGCAGCATCCTCGGCGGGAGAAATGGTTACGAGCAGTACTTC. It codes for CASSILGGRNGYEQYF.

This clonotype appeared many times. V gene TRBV5-1 combines with J gene TRBJ2-7; tentative D call: TRBD1 (7 bases). Trimming shortened V by 1 base and J by 6 bases, and 14 bases separated the two germline ends. Germline V CDR1 and CDR2: SGHRS, YFSETQ. This CDR3 spans 14 amino acids. The CDR3 sequence: CASSLLEGAVEQYF. The CDR3 DNA reads as TGCGCCAGCAGCTTGTTGGAGGGGGCTGTCGAGCAGTACTTC.

The rearrangement joins TRBV5-1 to TRBJ2-5; D might be TRBD1 (5 bases). CDR3 length equals 15 residues. V was cut by 1 base and J by 2 bases, with 12 bases left in between. CDR1 is SGHRS, CDR2 YFSETQ, per germline. The CDR3 here is CASSLTQGPQETQYF. CDR3 DNA sequence: TGCGCCAGCAGCTTGACGCAGGGCCCACAAGAGACCCAGTACTTC.

This clonotype has just a few counts. This sequence joins TRBV7-9 and TRBJ2-1; no clear D gene. V shed 3 bases and J shed 10 bases, with 7 bases lying between them. CDR1 is SEHNR and CDR2 is FQNEAQ in the germline V gene (reference sequence). The CDR3 is made up of 11 amino acids. Written as DNA, the CDR3 is TGTGCCAGCAGCTTTAAGGAGGAGCAGTTCTTC. Its translation: CASSFKEEQFF.

A few counts support this clonotype. This sequence joins TRBV11-2 and TRBJ2-2; D is uncertain. The CDR3 loop spans 15 amino acids. With 5 bases removed from V and 0 bases from J, the gap between germline ends came to 10 bases. Per the germline V gene, CDR1 is SGHAT and CDR2 is FQNNGV. CDR3 sequence: CASSPQIANTGELFF. DNA of the CDR3: TGTGCCAGCAGCCCACAGATCGCGAACACCGGGGAGCTGTTTTTT.

The J gene is TRBJ2-2, the V gene TRBV28; D remains ambiguous. V lost 7 bases, J lost 6 bases, and 15 bases lay in between. The CDR3 contains 14 residues. From germline, CDR1 is MDHEN and CDR2 SYDVKM. CDR3 protein: CASTSDEGAGELFF. CDR3 coding DNA: TGTGCCAGCACATCGGACGAAGGAGCCGGGGAGCTGTTTTTT.

The table lists this clonotype with many counts. The chain has TRBV7-2 and TRBJ2-1; possible D gene TRBD1, 6 bases. The germline V and J ends were trimmed by 0 bases and 14 bases, with 20 bases remaining between them. Germline V lookup: CDR1 SGHTA, CDR2 FQGNSA. This CDR3 is 15 amino acids long. CDR3 loop: CASSLATGSGGEKFF. The CDR3 DNA reads as TGTGCCAGCAGCTTAGCTACAGGGAGTGGGGGAGAGAAGTTCTTC.

The gene calls are TRBV29-1 and TRBJ2-1; TRBD1 agrees at 10 bases. Per germline, CDR1 SQVTM and CDR2 ANQGSEA. The CDR3 is 13 residues long. With V trimmed by 5 bases and J by 7 bases, 5 bases remained unmatched. In DNA, the CDR3 is TGCAGCGTTAGGACAGGGGGATCGAATGAGCAGTTCTTC. As protein: CSVRTGGSNEQFF.

The chain has TRBV20-1 and TRBJ2-3; TRBD2 matches 9 bases. This CDR3 contains 16 residues. V dropped 5 bases and J dropped 5; count of bases not matched to a gene: 14. Germline loops: CDR1 DFQATT, CDR2 SNEGSKA (reference sequence). The CDR3 region has the DNA TGCAGTGCTTCGACGGGAGGCGGGAGGGCCGAAGATACGCAGTATTTT. Its protein product is CSASTGGGRAEDTQYF.

The CDR3 bases are TGCAGTGCCCCCCGTCCTCCAGAGAAGCAGTACTTC. Encoded protein: CSAPRPPEKQYF. This sequence joins TRBV20-1 and TRBJ2-7; D gene ambiguous. Germline loops: CDR1 DFQATT, CDR2 SNEGSKA (reference sequence). Between the trimmed V and J ends, which lost 6 bases and 8 bases, there was a span of 17 bases. CDR3 size: 12 residues.

V is TRBV20-1 and J is TRBJ2-7; a possible D gene is TRBD1 (6 bases). Germline CDR1 DFQATT, CDR2 SNEGSKA (reference sequence). This CDR3 region has 13 residues. The ends were cut back, 4 bases at V and 3 bases at J, with 13 bases in the middle. The CDR3 bases are TGCAGTGCTAACAGGGACCTTTACTACGAGCAGTACTTC. This encodes CSANRDLYYEQYF.

V is TRBV28 and J is TRBJ1-5; possible D gene TRBD1, 5 bases. This CDR3 comprises 13 residues. In germline, CDR1 is MDHEN, CDR2 SYDVKM. With 3 bases removed from V and 9 bases from J, the gap between germline ends came to 12 bases. CDR3 in amino acids: CASSFRERGPQHF. The CDR3 DNA follows: TGTGCCAGCAGTTTCCGGGAGAGGGGGCCCCAGCATTTT.

The sample holds a few counts of this clonotype. This rearrangement joins TRBV27 to TRBJ1-2; TRBD1 is a possible D gene (5 bases). This CDR3 region has 13 residues. Per the germline V gene, CDR1 is MNHEY and CDR2 is SMNVEV (reference sequence). V dropped 3 bases and J dropped 9 bases, with 14 bases sitting between them. This chain's CDR3 is CASSFRDRGSYTF. CDR3 coding DNA: TGTGCCAGCAGTTTCCGGGACCGAGGGAGCTACACCTTC.

V and J are TRBV5-6 and TRBJ2-1, with TRBD2 matching over 14 bases. V shed 4 bases, J shed 6 bases, and the junction held 12 bases outside the gene matches. This CDR3 is 18 amino acids long. The germline CDR1 and CDR2 sequences are SGHDT and YYEEEE. The DNA for the CDR3 is TGTGCCAGCAGCCTCCGGACTAGCGGGAGGTGGGCTCCCAATGAGCAGTTCTTC. It codes for CASSLRTSGRWAPNEQFF.

This clonotype has just a few counts. V and J are TRBV5-1 and TRBJ2-7; maybe TRBD2 (7 bases). The CDR3 totals 15 residues. V lost 4 bases to trimming and J lost 3 bases, with 17 bases between them. The germline gives CDR1 SGHRS, CDR2 YFSETQ. The CDR3 spells CASSTGGGGVYEQYF. The CDR3 bases are TGCGCCAGCAGCACCGGTGGAGGGGGGGTCTACGAGCAGTACTTC.

This chain links TRBV9 with TRBJ1-2; TRBD1 agrees at 10 bases. In germline, CDR1 is SGDLS, CDR2 YYNGEE. CDR3 size: 16 residues. V lost 0 bases and J lost 3; bases outside the gene matches: 5. Here the CDR3 DNA reads TGTGCCAGCAGCGTAGTTATAGGGACAGGGGACTATGGCTACACCTTC. This encodes CASSVVIGTGDYGYTF.

The rearrangement joins TRBV4-3 to TRBJ2-3; 9 bases match TRBD2. Germline CDR1 reads LGHNA; CDR2 reads YSLEER. V dropped 0 bases and J dropped 2; count of bases not matched to a gene: 12. The CDR3 is 19 residues long. The DNA for the CDR3 is TGCGCCAGCAGCCAAGATTGGCGGGAGGGCCGAAGTTCCACAGATACGCAGTATTTT. Protein sequence: CASSQDWREGRSSTDTQYF.

This clonotype showed up just once. This rearrangement joins TRBV7-2 to TRBJ2-7, with 7 bases matching TRBD1. The CDR3 spans 15 residues. V trimming: 7 bases; J trimming: 0 bases; junction bases outside the gene matches: 9. CDR1 SGHTA and CDR2 FQGNSA come from the germline V gene. The CDR3 loop reads CASNIGQVLSYEQYF. DNA of the CDR3: TGTGCCAGCAACATTGGACAGGTCCTCTCCTACGAGCAGTACTTC.